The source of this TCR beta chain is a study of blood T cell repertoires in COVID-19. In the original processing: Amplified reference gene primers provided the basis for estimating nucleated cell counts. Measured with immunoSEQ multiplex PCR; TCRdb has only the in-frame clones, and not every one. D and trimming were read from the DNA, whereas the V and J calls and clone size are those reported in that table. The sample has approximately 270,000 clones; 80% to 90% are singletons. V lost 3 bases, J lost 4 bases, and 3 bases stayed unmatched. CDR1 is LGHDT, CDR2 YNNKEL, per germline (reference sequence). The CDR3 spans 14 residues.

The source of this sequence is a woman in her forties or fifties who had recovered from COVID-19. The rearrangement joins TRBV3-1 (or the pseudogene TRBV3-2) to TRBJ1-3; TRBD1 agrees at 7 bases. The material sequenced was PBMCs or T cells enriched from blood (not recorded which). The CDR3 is CASSHPRGGNTIYF. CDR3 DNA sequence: TGTGCCAGCAGCCACCCCAGGGGGGGAAACACCATATATTTT.